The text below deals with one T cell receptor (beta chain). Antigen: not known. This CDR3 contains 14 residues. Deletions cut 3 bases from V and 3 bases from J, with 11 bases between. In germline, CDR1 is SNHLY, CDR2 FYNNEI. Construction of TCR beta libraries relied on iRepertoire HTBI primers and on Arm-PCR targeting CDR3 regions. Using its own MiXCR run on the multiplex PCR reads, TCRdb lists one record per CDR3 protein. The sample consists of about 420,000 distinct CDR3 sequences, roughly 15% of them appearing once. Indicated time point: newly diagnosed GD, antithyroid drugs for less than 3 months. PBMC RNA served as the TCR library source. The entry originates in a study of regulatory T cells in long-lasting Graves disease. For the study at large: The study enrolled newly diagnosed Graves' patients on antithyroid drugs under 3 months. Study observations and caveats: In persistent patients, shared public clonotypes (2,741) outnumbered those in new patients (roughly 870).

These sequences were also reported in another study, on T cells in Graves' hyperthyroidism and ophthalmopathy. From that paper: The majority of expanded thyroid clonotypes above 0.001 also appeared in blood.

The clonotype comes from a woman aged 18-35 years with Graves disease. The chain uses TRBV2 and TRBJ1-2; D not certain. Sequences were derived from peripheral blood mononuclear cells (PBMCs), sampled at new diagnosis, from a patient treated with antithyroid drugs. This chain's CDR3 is CASSELGLDYGYTF. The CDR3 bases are TGTGCCAGCAGTGAGCTGGGGTTGGACTATGGCTACACCTTC.